This T cell receptor (beta chain) was documented in a study of shared clonotypes between healthy human individuals. Using immunoSEQ multiplex PCR, the repertoire was profiled, and TCRdb retains in-frame clones only, with some absent. The data contain about 2 million clones, 85% to 95% of them seen just once; the ten biggest clones take up 0.1% to 0.15%. General study points: A generally larger estimated richness was seen in naive subsets than in memory subsets.

In regard to this clone: Its antigen remains unknown.

The specimen sequenced was naive CD4+ T cells sorted from blood. Sample subset: CD45RA+ positively selected. This sequence originates from a man aged 18-30 years in good health.

In nucleotides, the CDR3 is TGCGCCAGCAGCACCCCTGGGTCTGGGGCCAACGTCCTGACTTTC. Its protein is CASSTPGSGANVLTF. This chain links TRBV5-1 with TRBJ2-6; D is unclear. The V gene's germline CDR1 is SGHRS and CDR2 YFSETQ. V lost 4 bases and J lost 1, with 9 bases in between. This CDR3 comprises 15 residues.